The entry below gives a single T cell receptor (beta chain) sequence along with its context. What it binds is unknown. The sample is drawn from a study of T cells in localized non-small cell lung cancer. In germline, CDR1 is SGHNT, CDR2 YENEEA. This CDR3 comprises 14 residues. The V and J ends lost 3 bases and 6 bases, in that order; junction bases with no gene match: 6. Data came from immunoSEQ multiplex PCR; TCRdb stores just in-frame clones and leaves some out. This sample has some 2,500 clones, with approximately 22% found just once. General study findings and limits: Uninvolved adjacent lung had the highest recorded T cell clonality, with tumor below it. Since sequencing was restricted to only one region of the tumor, intratumor heterogeneity remains a possibility.

The TCR originated in a man aged 35 to 69 with stage II lung adenocarcinoma. This specimen consisted of lung tumor tissue, obtained before any cancer treatment. The chain is built from TRBV11-3 and TRBJ1-1, with TRBD1 matching over 8 bases. The CDR3 DNA follows: TGTGCCAGCAGCTTGGCAGGGGGCTACTCTGAAGCTTTCTTT. Encoded protein: CASSLAGGYSEAFF.